What follows describes a single T cell receptor (beta chain). Using immunoSEQ multiplex PCR, the repertoire was profiled, and TCRdb retains in-frame clones only, with some absent. The sample records 490,000 or so clones, about nine tenths being singletons. These data originate in a study of blood T cell repertoires in COVID-19. Overall study: PBMCs, B-cell-depleted T cells, or T cells provided the cDNA or gDNA that made up the material.

This clonotype was sampled from a woman aged 55-70 years who had recovered from COVID-19. The specimen was PBMCs or T cells enriched from blood (not recorded which).

DNA for the CDR3: TGTGCCAGCCCTGAAAAGGACAGCTCACCCTACGAGCAGTACTTC. It is translated as CASPEKDSSPYEQYF. The V gene is TRBV6-5, the J gene TRBJ2-7; possibly TRBD1 for D (6 bases). The CDR3 spans 15 residues. Germline assignment: CDR1 MNHEY and CDR2 SVGAGI. The V gene lost 8 bases and the J gene lost 2 bases, with 19 bases spanning the gap.